These T cell receptor beta chains were read from a single sample in a study of metastatic and nonmetastatic thyroid tumors. TCRdb called clones again from the PCR reads with MiXCR. The table has some 35,000 clones, under 30% seen once. Sequencing was carried out using blood. These receptors all stem from a male donor with papillary thyroid cancer or a benign thyroid nodule (not recorded which). Some clones in this sample may be carry-over from other donors' samples. The CDR3 runs from the conserved cysteine through the conserved F or W. D genes are given only for firm matches. Clone size is stated in some rows and not others, as once, few, many or a class when expanded.

clone_size	j_call	d_call	v_call	cdr3_aa	cdr3_nt
many	TRBJ1-5	NA	TRBV30	CAFAGGDSNQPQHF	TGTGCCTTTGCGGGGGGTGACAGCAATCAGCCCCAGCATTTT
NA	TRBJ1-6	NA	TRBV4-1	CASSLSRDFNSPLHF	TGCGCCAGCAGCCTTTCGCGGGACTTCAATTCACCCCTCCACTTT
many	TRBJ2-5	NA	TRBV7-2	CASSLAYGEETQYF	TGTGCCAGCAGCTTAGCATATGGGGAAGAGACCCAGTACTTC
few	TRBJ2-6	NA	TRBV7-3	CASSLSQRFSGANVLTF	TGTGCCAGCAGCTTAAGTCAGAGATTCTCTGGGGCCAACGTCCTGACTTTC
few	TRBJ2-2	NA	TRBV3-1	CASSQCTGELFF	TGTGCCAGCAGCCAATGTACCGGGGAGCTGTTTTTT
many	TRBJ1-2	NA	TRBV28	CASSSPTVNYGYTF	TGTGCCAGCAGTTCCCCGACGGTTAACTATGGCTACACCTTC
NA	TRBJ1-1	TRBD1	TRBV20-1	CSARTGIHTEAFF	TGCAGTGCTAGGACAGGGATTCACACTGAAGCTTTCTTT
few	TRBJ1-1	TRBD1	TRBV27	CASSLDRGFEAFF	TGTGCCAGCAGTCTAGACAGGGGGTTTGAAGCTTTCTTT
NA	TRBJ2-7	NA	TRBV20-1	CSARVHGSSYEQYF	TGCAGTGCTAGAGTTCACGGAAGTTCCTACGAGCAGTACTTC
NA	TRBJ2-3	TRBD2	TRBV6-1	CASSEWASGGTDTQYF	TGTGCCAGCAGTGAATGGGCTAGCGGGGGCACAGATACGCAGTATTTT
NA	TRBJ1-1	NA	TRBV20-1	CSASQIGGEAFF	TGCAGTGCTAGCCAAATCGGTGGTGAAGCTTTCTTT
NA	TRBJ2-7	TRBD1	TRBV20-1	CSARGQGSSPYEQYF	TGCAGTGCTAGAGGACAGGGTTCATCGCCCTACGAGCAGTACTTC
few	TRBJ2-2	NA	TRBV19	CVSSIGYGELFF	TGTGTCAGTAGTATCGGCTACGGGGAGCTGTTTTTT
many	TRBJ1-6	NA	TRBV9	CASAQGLGNSPLHF	TGTGCCAGCGCGCAGGGGCTGGGCAATTCACCCCTCCACTTT
NA	TRBJ2-7	NA	TRBV2	CASRRVAASSYEQYF	TGTGCCAGCAGGAGGGTGGCCGCAAGCTCCTACGAGCAGTACTTC
many	TRBJ2-7	TRBD2	TRBV20-1	CSAREREYEQYF	TGCAGTGCTAGAGAGCGGGAGTACGAGCAGTACTTC
few	TRBJ2-1	TRBD2	TRBV29-1	CSARLAGGADEQFF	TGCAGCGCACGACTAGCGGGGGGGGCGGATGAGCAGTTCTTC
NA	TRBJ2-3	NA	TRBV20-1	CSARAPGDTQYF	TGCAGTGCTAGAGCCCCAGGAGATACGCAGTATTTT
NA	TRBJ1-5	TRBD1	TRBV20-1	CSATIPGQISNQPQHF	TGCAGTGCCACCATACCGGGACAGATTAGCAATCAGCCCCAGCATTTT
few	TRBJ1-2	NA	TRBV6-1	CASIRSTGLYSYTF	TGTGCCAGCATCCGTTCCACAGGGCTCTATAGCTACACCTTC
few	TRBJ2-3	NA	TRBV12-3/TRBV12-4	CASSLGRDTQYF	TGTGCCAGCAGTTTAGGGCGGGATACGCAGTATTTT
NA	TRBJ2-1	NA	TRBV7-9	CASIFRQYEQFF	TGTGCCAGCATCTTCCGACAGTATGAGCAGTTCTTC
NA	TRBJ2-2	TRBD2	TRBV19	CASSLRGGTGELFF	TGTGCCAGTAGTCTGCGGGGGGGGACCGGGGAGCTGTTTTTT
few	TRBJ2-7	NA	TRBV6-2/TRBV6-3	CASSYQNFKGILGYEQYF	TGTGCCAGCAGTTACCAAAATTTTAAGGGAATCCTCGGCTACGAGCAGTACTTC